A selection of T cell receptor beta chains follows, all from one sample in a study of control samples from healthy donors and cancer patients. Assay used: immunoSEQ multiplex PCR; TCRdb lists only in-frame clones, some missing. The table includes fewer than 60,000 clones, about 95% detected once. Sample: blood. These receptors came from a man aged 25-40 years in good health. Each CDR3 is given with its conserved first and last residue. D genes are given only for firm matches. Size is omitted from some rows. Given values are once, few, many or a class for expanded clones.

J: TRBJ2-7
length: 13
V: TRBV11-3
D: NA
size: NA
CDR3: CASSLEPRPFEYF
DNA: TGTGCCAGCAGCTTAGAGCCCCGCCCATTTGAGTACTTC

J: TRBJ1-5
length: 15
V: TRBV6-1
D: NA
size: NA
CDR3: CASSEIGTPSQPQHF
DNA: TGTGCCAGCAGTGAGATAGGAACCCCCAGTCAGCCCCAGCATTTT

J: TRBJ1-1
length: 14
V: TRBV5-5
D: TRBD1
size: NA
CDR3: CASSGTGGRTEAFF
DNA: TGTGCCAGCAGCGGGACAGGGGGCCGCACTGAAGCTTTCTTT

J: TRBJ2-1
length: 15
V: TRBV7-2
D: TRBD2
size: NA
CDR3: CASSLVAGAGNEQFF
DNA: TGTGCCAGCAGCTTAGTCGCGGGAGCTGGGAATGAGCAGTTCTTC

J: TRBJ1-1
length: 16
V: TRBV6-5
D: NA
size: NA
CDR3: CASSYPTLVGNTEAFF
DNA: TGTGCCAGCAGTTACCCGACACTCGTAGGGAACACTGAAGCTTTCTTT

J: TRBJ2-7
length: 13
V: TRBV27
D: NA
size: NA
CDR3: CASSPPVSDEQYF
DNA: TGTGCCAGCAGTCCCCCAGTTAGCGACGAGCAGTACTTC

J: TRBJ2-2
length: 19
V: TRBV28
D: TRBD2
size: NA
CDR3: CASSSPLRREGQQGGELFF
DNA: TGTGCCAGCAGTTCTCCCCTTAGGCGGGAGGGCCAACAGGGCGGGGAGCTGTTTTTT

J: TRBJ2-3
length: 15
V: TRBV7-3
D: NA
size: NA
CDR3: CASSRNRGQGDTQYF
DNA: TGTGCCAGCAGCCGAAATCGGGGCCAAGGGGATACGCAGTATTTT

J: TRBJ2-7
length: 15
V: TRBV28
D: TRBD1
size: NA
CDR3: CASSLLGTATYEQYF
DNA: TGTGCCAGCAGTTTACTAGGGACAGCTACCTACGAGCAGTACTTC

J: TRBJ2-1
length: 14
V: TRBV27
D: TRBD2
size: NA
CDR3: CASSSGGSYNEQFF
DNA: TGTGCCAGTTCTAGCGGGGGCTCCTACAATGAGCAGTTCTTC

J: TRBJ2-6
length: 17
V: TRBV4-3
D: TRBD1
size: NA
CDR3: CASSRSGQGSGANVLTF
DNA: TGCGCCAGCAGCCGTTCGGGACAGGGCTCTGGGGCCAACGTCCTGACTTTC

J: TRBJ2-1
length: 12
V: TRBV7-3
D: NA
size: NA
CDR3: CASSDRSNEQFF
DNA: TGTGCCAGCAGCGACCGGAGCAATGAGCAGTTCTTC

J: TRBJ2-2
length: 12
V: TRBV12-3/TRBV12-4
D: NA
size: NA
CDR3: CAGQLNTGELFF
DNA: TGTGCCGGCCAGTTGAACACCGGGGAGCTGTTTTTT

J: TRBJ2-3
length: 13
V: TRBV13
D: NA
size: NA
CDR3: CASSPEVTDTQYF
DNA: TGTGCCAGCAGTCCAGAGGTCACAGATACGCAGTATTTT

J: TRBJ2-1
length: 12
V: TRBV12-3/TRBV12-4
D: NA
size: NA
CDR3: CASSLNGNEQFF
DNA: TGTGCCAGCAGTTTAAACGGCAATGAGCAGTTCTTC

J: TRBJ2-1
length: 15
V: TRBV19
D: TRBD1
size: NA
CDR3: CASSFSGTAYNEQFF
DNA: TGTGCCAGTTCTTTTTCCGGGACAGCCTACAATGAGCAGTTCTTC

J: TRBJ2-5
length: 19
V: TRBV10-3
D: TRBD2
size: NA
CDR3: CAISQQGGNSGRAQETQYF
DNA: TGTGCCATCAGCCAACAGGGAGGGAATAGCGGGAGGGCTCAAGAGACCCAGTACTTC

J: TRBJ1-1
length: 12
V: TRBV3-1/TRBV3-2
D: NA
size: NA
CDR3: CASSHKTTQAFF
DNA: TGTGCCAGCAGCCATAAGACAACCCAAGCTTTCTTT

J: TRBJ2-1
length: 21
V: TRBV6-2/TRBV6-3
D: TRBD2
size: NA
CDR3: CASSYSTIGGRGSFSYNEQFF
DNA: TGTGCCAGCAGTTACTCGACGATAGGCGGGAGGGGATCTTTCTCCTACAATGAGCAGTTCTTC

J: TRBJ1-5
length: 14
V: TRBV25-1
D: TRBD1
size: once
CDR3: CASRPTGPNQPQHF
DNA: TGTGCCAGCAGACCGACAGGGCCTAATCAGCCCCAGCATTTT

J: TRBJ2-7
length: 12
V: TRBV6-6
D: NA
size: once
CDR3: CASSRSAYEQYF
DNA: TGTGCCAGCAGTCGATCCGCCTACGAGCAGTACTTC

J: TRBJ2-4
length: 14
V: TRBV5-1
D: TRBD1
size: NA
CDR3: CATALDRGKNIQYF
DNA: TGCGCCACCGCCTTGGACAGGGGGAAAAACATTCAGTACTTC

J: TRBJ1-5
length: 16
V: TRBV7-2
D: TRBD1
size: NA
CDR3: CASSLTGGEMNQPQHF
DNA: TGTGCCAGCAGCTTAACAGGGGGCGAAATGAATCAGCCCCAGCATTTT

J: TRBJ2-2
length: 14
V: TRBV5-1
D: NA
size: NA
CDR3: CASTRDWNTGELFF
DNA: TGCGCCAGCACCAGGGACTGGAACACCGGGGAGCTGTTTTTT

J: TRBJ1-6
length: 21
V: TRBV28
D: TRBD1
size: NA
CDR3: CASSHGRDRNRPSSYNSPLHF
DNA: TGTGCCAGCAGTCACGGGCGGGACAGGAATAGACCGAGCTCCTATAATTCACCCCTCCACTTT

J: TRBJ2-3
length: 18
V: TRBV5-1
D: TRBD2
size: NA
CDR3: CASSSGLAGPKPTDTQYF
DNA: TGCGCCAGCAGCTCGGGACTAGCGGGACCCAAACCCACAGATACGCAGTATTTT

J: TRBJ2-7
length: 17
V: TRBV5-5
D: NA
size: NA
CDR3: CASSLVGGVRNEYEQYF
DNA: TGTGCCAGCAGCTTGGTGGGTGGGGTCAGGAATGAATACGAGCAGTACTTC

J: TRBJ2-7
length: 15
V: TRBV3-1/TRBV3-2
D: TRBD1
size: NA
CDR3: CASSLGQESSYEQYF
DNA: TGTGCCAGCAGCCTAGGACAGGAGAGCTCCTACGAGCAGTACTTC

J: TRBJ2-5
length: 19
V: TRBV28
D: NA
size: NA
CDR3: CASSSQGASGILTQETQYF
DNA: TGTGCCAGCAGTTCCCAGGGGGCTAGCGGGATTCTCACGCAAGAGACCCAGTACTTC

J: TRBJ2-7
length: 14
V: TRBV3-1/TRBV3-2
D: TRBD2
size: NA
CDR3: CASSQSGGPYEQYF
DNA: TGTGCCAGCAGCCAATCGGGAGGCCCCTACGAGCAGTACTTC

J: TRBJ2-7
length: 15
V: TRBV5-5
D: NA
size: once
CDR3: CASSSGGTAPYEQYF
DNA: TGTGCCAGCAGCTCTGGAGGGACAGCCCCCTACGAGCAGTACTTC

J: TRBJ1-3
length: 15
V: TRBV28
D: NA
size: NA
CDR3: CASSYTDWSGNTIYF
DNA: TGTGCCAGCAGCTATACGGACTGGTCTGGAAACACCATATATTTT

J: TRBJ2-3
length: 15
V: TRBV9
D: NA
size: NA
CDR3: CASSVGGSSTDTQYF
DNA: TGTGCCAGCAGCGTAGGCGGATCTAGCACAGATACGCAGTATTTT

J: TRBJ2-7
length: 14
V: TRBV6-6
D: NA
size: NA
CDR3: CASSYTDSGYEQYF
DNA: TGTGCCAGCAGTTACACCGACAGCGGGTACGAGCAGTACTTC

J: TRBJ1-1
length: 17
V: TRBV18
D: NA
size: NA
CDR3: CASSPLGGTGMNTEAFF
DNA: TGTGCCAGCTCACCGTTAGGGGGGACTGGGATGAACACTGAAGCTTTCTTT

J: TRBJ2-7
length: 17
V: TRBV3-1/TRBV3-2
D: TRBD2
size: NA
CDR3: CASSPTTGLAGPYEQYF
DNA: TGTGCCAGCAGCCCGACCACGGGATTAGCGGGACCCTACGAGCAGTACTTC

J: TRBJ2-5
length: 14
V: TRBV15
D: TRBD1
size: NA
CDR3: CATSPQGAWETQYF
DNA: TGTGCCACCAGCCCACAGGGGGCTTGGGAGACCCAGTACTTC

J: TRBJ1-4
length: 15
V: TRBV27
D: NA
size: once
CDR3: CASSLTVATNEKLFF
DNA: TGTGCCAGCAGTTTGACGGTCGCAACTAATGAAAAACTGTTTTTT

J: TRBJ1-2
length: 14
V: TRBV6-5
D: NA
size: NA
CDR3: CASSWSQGTYGYTF
DNA: TGTGCCAGCAGTTGGTCTCAGGGTACCTATGGCTACACCTTC

J: TRBJ1-3
length: 13
V: TRBV10-3
D: NA
size: NA
CDR3: CAISGPGGNTIYF
DNA: TGTGCCATCAGTGGCCCAGGGGGAAACACCATATATTTT

J: TRBJ2-2
length: 12
V: TRBV15
D: NA
size: NA
CDR3: CATSRAYGELFF
DNA: TGTGCCACCAGCAGAGCGTACGGGGAGCTGTTTTTT

J: TRBJ2-1
length: 16
V: TRBV30
D: TRBD2
size: NA
CDR3: CAWSVRWTSGNNEQFF
DNA: TGTGCCTGGAGTGTAAGGTGGACTAGCGGGAACAATGAGCAGTTCTTC

J: TRBJ2-2
length: 14
V: TRBV6-2/TRBV6-3
D: NA
size: NA
CDR3: CASSYSRGGGELFF
DNA: TGTGCCAGCAGTTATTCTCGCGGAGGCGGGGAGCTGTTTTTT

J: TRBJ2-4
length: 16
V: TRBV4-3
D: NA
size: NA
CDR3: CASSQNLILAKNIQYF
DNA: TGCGCCAGCAGCCAAAACCTCATCCTAGCCAAAAACATTCAGTACTTC

J: TRBJ1-1
length: 16
V: TRBV2
D: NA
size: NA
CDR3: CASSETTIIKNTEAFF
DNA: TGTGCCAGCAGTGAAACTACGATAATTAAAAACACTGAAGCTTTCTTT

J: TRBJ2-7
length: 15
V: TRBV6-4
D: TRBD1
size: once
CDR3: CASSAAGTGDYEQYF
DNA: TGTGCCAGCAGTGCCGCCGGGACAGGGGACTACGAGCAGTACTTC

J: TRBJ2-4
length: 19
V: TRBV19
D: TRBD1
size: NA
CDR3: CASSIGDRGPLLAKNIQYF
DNA: TGTGCCAGTAGTATAGGAGACAGGGGGCCCCTTCTAGCCAAAAACATTCAGTACTTC

J: TRBJ2-3
length: 11
V: TRBV2
D: NA
size: NA
CDR3: CASSATDTQYF
DNA: TGTGCCAGCAGTGCGACAGATACGCAGTATTTT

J: TRBJ2-2
length: 17
V: TRBV24-1
D: TRBD2
size: NA
CDR3: CATSDPKLAANTGELFF
DNA: TGTGCCACCAGTGATCCCAAACTAGCGGCGAACACCGGGGAGCTGTTTTTT

J: TRBJ2-2
length: 14
V: TRBV9
D: NA
size: NA
CDR3: CASSPRPNTGELFF
DNA: TGTGCCAGCAGCCCCCGCCCGAACACCGGGGAGCTGTTTTTT

J: TRBJ2-1
length: 19
V: TRBV5-1
D: TRBD2
size: NA
CDR3: CASSPRTILAGPPYNEQFF
DNA: TGCGCCAGCAGCCCGCGAACCATACTAGCGGGACCCCCCTACAATGAGCAGTTCTTC

J: TRBJ2-6
length: 17
V: TRBV6-4
D: NA
size: NA
CDR3: CASSSGAPGDGANVLTF
DNA: TGTGCCAGCAGTTCAGGGGCCCCGGGAGATGGGGCCAACGTCCTGACTTTC

J: TRBJ2-1
length: 15
V: TRBV19
D: TRBD2
size: NA
CDR3: CASSILAGERAEQFF
DNA: TGTGCCAGTAGTATTCTAGCGGGAGAACGCGCTGAGCAGTTCTTC

J: TRBJ1-2
length: 14
V: TRBV5-1
D: NA
size: NA
CDR3: CASSLEGLVGGYTF
DNA: TGCGCCAGCAGCTTGGAGGGCTTAGTAGGTGGCTACACCTTC

J: TRBJ2-1
length: 14
V: TRBV29-1
D: NA
size: NA
CDR3: CSAAGQILYNEQFF
DNA: TGCAGCGCCGCGGGACAAATTCTCTACAATGAGCAGTTCTTC

J: TRBJ2-5
length: 15
V: TRBV27
D: NA
size: NA
CDR3: CASRSFREGDETQYF
DNA: TGTGCCAGCAGATCTTTTCGCGAGGGAGATGAGACCCAGTACTTC

J: TRBJ2-2
length: 19
V: TRBV21-1
D: NA
size: NA
CDR3: CASTNAEGGRHANTGELFF
DNA: TGTGCCAGCACCAACGCGGAGGGGGGGAGGCACGCGAACACCGGGGAGCTGTTTTTT